This TCR beta chain was sequenced during a study of beta chain features in type 1 diabetes. Study at large: Sorted cells examined across all samples numbered about 110,000,000. Points from the study as a whole: Among all four CD4+ subsets, Type 1 diabetes patients had TCRB CDR3s that were moderately but significantly shorter.

The entirety of the isolated RNA underwent reverse transcription, so expressed TCRB transcripts were sequenced. The data were produced by immunoSEQ multiplex PCR, yet TCRdb's version contains in-frame clones alone and is incomplete. The sample consists of approximately 100,000 clones, approximately 30% of them appearing once. This clone has a handful of counts. The antigen remains undetermined. CDR1 is SGHRS and CDR2 is YFSETQ in the germline V gene. V dropped 4 bases and J dropped 1; count of bases not matched to a gene: 3. The CDR3 has 14 residues. This chain uses TRBV5-1 with TRBJ2-3, with 7 nucleotides matching TRBD2. The receptor was derived from a woman aged 18-29 years with type 1 diabetes. The sequencing sample was made of central memory CD4+ T cells from blood. CDR3 region: CASSPRGGTDTQYF. CDR3 in DNA: TGCGCCAGCAGCCCCCGGGGGGGCACAGATACGCAGTATTTT.